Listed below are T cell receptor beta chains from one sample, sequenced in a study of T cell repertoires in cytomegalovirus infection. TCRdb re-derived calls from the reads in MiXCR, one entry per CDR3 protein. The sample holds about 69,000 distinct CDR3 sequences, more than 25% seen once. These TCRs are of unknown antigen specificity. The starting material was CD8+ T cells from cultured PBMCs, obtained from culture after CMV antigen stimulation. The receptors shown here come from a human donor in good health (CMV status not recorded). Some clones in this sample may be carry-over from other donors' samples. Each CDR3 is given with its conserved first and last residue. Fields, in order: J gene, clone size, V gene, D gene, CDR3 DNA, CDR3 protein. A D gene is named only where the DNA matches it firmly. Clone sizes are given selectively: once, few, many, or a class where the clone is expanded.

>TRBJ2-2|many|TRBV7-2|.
TGTGCCAGCAGCTTAAGAGGCAGCACGAACACCGGGGAGCTGTTTTTT
CASSLRGSTNTGELFF
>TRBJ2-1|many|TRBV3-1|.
TGTGCCAGCAGCTACGATCCGGGACGGATAGCTAGTTCCTACAATGAGCAGTTCTTC
CASSYDPGRIASSYNEQFF
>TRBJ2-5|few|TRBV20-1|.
TGCAGTGCCGACACCTGGGGGGAGACCCAGTACTTC
CSADTWGETQYF
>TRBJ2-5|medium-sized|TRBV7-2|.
TGTGCCAGCAGCTCGACCGACCCCCGGGAGACCCAGTACTTC
CASSSTDPRETQYF
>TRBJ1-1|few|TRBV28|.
TGTGCCAGCAGCCCCCCAGCTTTCTTT
CASSPPAFF
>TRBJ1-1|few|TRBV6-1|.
TGTGCCATCAAACAGGGCAAGAACACTGAAGCTTTCTTT
CAIKQGKNTEAFF
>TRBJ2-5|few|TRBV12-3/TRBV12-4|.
TGTGCCAGCAGCTCCCCCTCGTCGGAGACCCAGTACTTC
CASSSPSSETQYF
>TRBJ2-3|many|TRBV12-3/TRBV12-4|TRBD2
TGTGCCAGCAGCCTACTAGCGGCGGGCACAGATACGCAGTATTTT
CASSLLAAGTDTQYF
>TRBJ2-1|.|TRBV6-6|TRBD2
TGTGCCAGCAGTTACTCGCCTAGCGGGGATCCGAGCTCCTACAATGAGCAGTTCTTC
CASSYSPSGDPSSYNEQFF
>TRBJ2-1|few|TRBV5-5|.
TGTGCCAGCAGCTACGGGGAGCAGTTCTTC
CASSYGEQFF
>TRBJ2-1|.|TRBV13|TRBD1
TGCGCCAGCAGCCCCGAGACAGGGAACAATGAGCAGTTCTTC
CASSPETGNNEQFF
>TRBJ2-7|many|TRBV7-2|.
TGTGCCAGCAGCCAGCAGGCTAGCGAGCGCTACGAGCAGTACTTC
CASSQQASERYEQYF
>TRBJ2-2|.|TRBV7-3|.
TGTGCCAGCAGCTTGTGGGGGGACAACACCGGGGAGCTGTTTTTT
CASSLWGDNTGELFF
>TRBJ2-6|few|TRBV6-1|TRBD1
TGTGCCAGCAGTGGGGACAGCTCTGGGGCCAACGTCCTGACTTTC
CASSGDSSGANVLTF
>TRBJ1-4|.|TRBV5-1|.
TGCGCCAGCAGCTTGACAGGGCCCGCTAATGAAAAACTGTTTTTT
CASSLTGPANEKLFF
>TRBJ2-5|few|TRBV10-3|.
TGTGCCATCAGTGACCCTCCGCAGCGGGTTGGAGAGACCCAGTACTTC
CAISDPPQRVGETQYF
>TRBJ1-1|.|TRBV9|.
TGTGCCTGCAGCGTAGGGTCACTCAACACTGAAGCTTTCTTT
CACSVGSLNTEAFF
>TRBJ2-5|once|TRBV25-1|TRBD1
TGTGCCAGCAGGCAGGGGGCCCGTGCCCAGTACTTC
CASRQGARAQYF
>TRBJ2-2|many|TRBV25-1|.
TGTGCCAGCACGGCGGGGGCATACACCGGGGAGCTGTTTTTT
CASTAGAYTGELFF
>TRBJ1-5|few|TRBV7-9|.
TGTGCCAGCAGCTTAGGGGACGGGGGACCAAATCAGCCCCAGCATTTT
CASSLGDGGPNQPQHF
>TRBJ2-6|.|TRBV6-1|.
TGTGCCAGCTCCGTGTTCAAGACAGTGAGCTCTGGGGCCAACGTCCTGACTTTC
CASSVFKTVSSGANVLTF
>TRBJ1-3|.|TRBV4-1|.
TGCGCCAGCAGCCTTACCGACGGTAACTCTGGAAACACCATATATTTT
CASSLTDGNSGNTIYF
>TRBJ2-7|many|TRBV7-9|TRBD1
TGTGCCAGCAGCTTCCGGACAAGGGGGCTGGGAGAGCAGTACTTC
CASSFRTRGLGEQYF
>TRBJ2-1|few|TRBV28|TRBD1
TGTGCCAGCAGTCCCCAACGACAGGGCGATGAGCAGTTCTTC
CASSPQRQGDEQFF
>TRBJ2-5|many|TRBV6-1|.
TGTGCCAGCAAAGGGTCTCAGACCCAGTACTTC
CASKGSQTQYF